The 28 T cell receptor beta chains listed next were all sequenced from one sample in a study of vaccination effects on CD4 cells after COVID-19. These receptors' targets are unknown. This table comes from immunoSEQ multiplex PCR, and its TCRdb copy is limited to in-frame clones, with some not included. Of 50,000 to 75,000 clones listed, 80% to 90% were seen once; the top ten hold more than 2%. ViraFEST used viral peptide pools to expand antigen-specific CD4+ T cells before sequencing. Culturing for approximately 10 days preceded CD4+ T cell isolation. The source was CD4+ T cells from PBMCs cultured with HCoV-229E spike peptides, collected before COVID-19 vaccination. All receptors derive from a human donor who received a COVID-19 vaccine.

This sequence joins TRBV6-6 and TRBJ1-1; 7 bases are a match to TRBD1. V shed 4 bases, J shed 4 bases, and the junction held 6 bases outside the gene matches. Looked up from germline, CDR1 is MNHNY and CDR2 is SVGAGI (reference sequence). This CDR3 has 14 amino acids. CDR3 DNA: TGTGCCAGCAGTTTTTACAGGGGAGGCACTGAAGCTTTCTTT. Protein sequence: CASSFYRGGTEAFF.

This rearrangement joins TRBV7-2 to TRBJ1-6; D call uncertain. The CDR3 contains 15 residues. CDR1 SGHTA and CDR2 FQGNSA come from the germline V gene. V dropped 0 bases and J dropped 6 bases, with 9 bases sitting between them. CDR3 region: CASSLARFSNSPLHF. CDR3 nucleotides: TGTGCCAGCAGCTTAGCCAGGTTCAGTAATTCACCCCTCCACTTT.

This rearrangement joins TRBV18 to TRBJ2-7; 9 nucleotides match TRBD1. Germline V lookup: CDR1 KGHSH, CDR2 LQKENI. The CDR3 covers 13 residues. V trimming: 6 bases; J trimming: 5 bases; junction bases outside the gene matches: 5. This chain's CDR3 is CASSNRQGDEQYV. The CDR3 DNA follows: TGTGCCAGCTCGAACCGACAGGGGGACGAGCAGTACGTC.

This clone was observed a few times. The J gene is TRBJ1-2, the V gene TRBV5-4, with a possible D match to TRBD1 (5 bases). Germline CDR1 and CDR2: SGHNT and YYREEE (reference sequence). The CDR3 is 13 residues long. V was pared by 4 bases and J by 5 bases, with 12 bases between. CDR3 in DNA: TGTGCCAGCAGCGATCAGGGCACGTATGGCTACACCTTC. It yields the protein CASSDQGTYGYTF.

The chain carries TRBV4-1 and TRBJ1-3; TRBD1 matches at 8 bases. CDR3 length: 16 amino acids. The V and J ends lost 0 bases and 4 bases, in that order; junction bases with no gene match: 5. Germline V gene sequence: CDR1 MGHRA, CDR2 YSYEKL. CDR3: CASSQDDRGYGNTIYF. The CDR3 coding sequence is TGCGCCAGCAGCCAAGATGACAGGGGTTACGGAAACACCATATATTTT.

CDR3 in DNA: TGTGCCAGTAGTATAGGGACGGATAGCAATCAGCCCCAGCATTTT. Translating it yields CASSIGTDSNQPQHF. V and J are TRBV19 and TRBJ1-5; no firm D call. CDR1 and CDR2 from the germline V gene are LNHDA and SQIVND (reference sequence). The V and J ends lost 1 base and 0 bases respectively, with 7 bases between them. This CDR3 is built from 15 residues.

The gene calls are TRBV7-8 and TRBJ2-7, with D hard to call. CDR1 and CDR2 from the germline V gene are SGHVS and FQNEAQ. CDR3 length equals 14 residues. Trimming removed 1 base from V and 0 bases from J, with 7 bases in between. Here the CDR3 DNA reads TGTGCCAGCAGCTTAGAAGAGAGCTCCTACGAGCAGTACGTC. It specifies CASSLEESSYEQYV.

This chain connects TRBV3-1 (or the pseudogene TRBV3-2) to TRBJ2-3, with 9 positions matching TRBD2. The length of the CDR3 is 19 residues. The V and J ends lost 3 bases and 2 bases, in that order; junction bases with no gene match: 15. In germline, CDR1 is LGHDT, CDR2 YNNKEL (reference sequence). As DNA, the CDR3 is TGTGCCAGCAGCCACCTCTCTGGCCGGAGCGGGGGGAACACAGATACGCAGTATTTT. Translated: CASSHLSGRSGGNTDTQYF.

This clone was observed once. V gene TRBV9 combines with J gene TRBJ2-1, with 10 bases matching TRBD1. The V gene end was trimmed by 4 bases and the J gene end by 2 bases; junction bases not matched to a gene: 3. Germline CDR1 and CDR2: SGDLS and YYNGEE. CDR3 length equals 15 residues. The CDR3 coding sequence is TGTGCCAGCAGCTTGACAGGGGGCGCCTACAATGAGCAGTTCTTC. Encoded protein: CASSLTGGAYNEQFF.

The chain links TRBV2 to TRBJ1-4; D gene ambiguous. The CDR3 has 13 residues. Trimming pared 4 bases from V and 10 bases from J, leaving 13 bases between. The germline gives CDR1 SNHLY, CDR2 FYNNEI. The CDR3 region is CASSVQESGKLFF. The CDR3 coding sequence is TGTGCCAGCAGTGTTCAGGAAAGTGGAAAACTGTTTTTT.

This clone showed up just once. The chain links TRBV7-9 to TRBJ1-5; 10 nucleotides line up with TRBD1. Germline V CDR1 and CDR2: SEHNR, FQNEAQ (reference sequence). This CDR3 is built from 16 residues. With 3 bases clipped from V and 4 bases from J, the junction kept 6 bases outside the gene matches. CDR3 bases: TGTGCCAGCAGCTTGACAGGGGGCCCCTTAAATCAGCCCCAGCATTTT. As protein: CASSLTGGPLNQPQHF.

The chain couples TRBV19 to TRBJ2-2, with D maybe TRBD2 (5 bases). CDR3 length: 15 residues. V lost 10 bases, J lost 0 bases, and 15 bases lay in between. Germline CDR1 and CDR2: LNHDA and SQIVND (reference sequence). The CDR3 sequence is CATKPGDTNTGELFF. CDR3 DNA: TGTGCCACCAAGCCCGGGGATACGAACACCGGGGAGCTGTTTTTT.

This chain uses TRBV14 with TRBJ2-5; D is undetermined. Germline CDR1 SGHDN, CDR2 FVKESK. With 10 bases removed from V and 5 bases from J, the gap between germline ends came to 14 bases. The CDR3 loop spans 12 amino acids. The CDR3 loop is CATSLGRETQYF. In nucleotides, the CDR3 is TGTGCCACCTCACTGGGTAGGGAGACCCAGTACTTC.

V and J are TRBV6-5 and TRBJ1-6; 7 nucleotides align to TRBD1. The trim removed 6 bases at V and 10 bases at J, leaving 9 bases unmatched. There are 14 residues in the CDR3. Germline values: CDR1 MNHEY, CDR2 SVGAGI. The CDR3 DNA sequence: TGTGCCAGCAGCCGGGACAGACGTCAGTCACCCCTCCACTTT. It specifies CASSRDRRQSPLHF.

The DNA for the CDR3 is TGTGCCAGCAGCCTTAATACCCTAGGGGGGGAGCAGTTCTTC. This sequence encodes CASSLNTLGGEQFF. The chain employs TRBV28 and TRBJ2-1; D is tentatively TRBD1 or TRBD2 (6 bases each). V was pared by 6 bases and J by 10 bases, with 19 bases between. CDR3 length equals 14 residues. Germline V gives CDR1 MDHEN, CDR2 SYDVKM.

This rearrangement joins TRBV7-2 to TRBJ2-5; 8 bases align to TRBD1. This CDR3 is built from 16 residues. After removal of 5 bases from V and 5 bases from J, the junction contained 13 bases not matched to a gene. Germline lookup yields CDR1 SGHTA and CDR2 FQGNSA. In DNA, the CDR3 is TGTGCCAGCAGCCTACAAGCCGGACAGGGTTCCGAGACCCAGTACTTC. Amino acid sequence: CASSLQAGQGSETQYF.

The chain uses TRBV2 and TRBJ1-5, with D hard to call. V lost 7 bases and J lost 3, with 13 bases in between. In germline, CDR1 is SNHLY, CDR2 FYNNEI. CDR3 size: 14 residues. In DNA form, the CDR3 reads TGTGCCAGCATACTCCGGGTCACCAATCAGCCCCAGCATTTT. Translated: CASILRVTNQPQHF.

In regard to this clone: This same CDR3 is encoded by further DNA sequences in the sample. J is TRBJ2-1 and V is TRBV5-1, with D perhaps matching TRBD2 (6 bases). Germline V CDR1 and CDR2: SGHRS, YFSETQ. Trimming removed 0 bases at V and 7 bases at J, with 8 bases between. The CDR3 covers 13 residues. As DNA, the CDR3 is TGCGCCAGCAGCTTGGGAGGGAGGAATGAGCAGTTCTTC. Its translation is CASSLGGRNEQFF.

The chain recombines TRBV6-1 with TRBJ1-1, with D unresolved. Deletions cut 0 bases from V and 6 bases from J, with 14 bases between. Germline assignment: CDR1 MNHNS and CDR2 SASEGT. The CDR3 has 15 residues. The CDR3 nucleotides are TGTGCCAGCAGTGAAGCGCAACGGACGGTCGCTGAAGCTTTCTTT. Protein: CASSEAQRTVAEAFF.

Notes on this clone: This same CDR3 is encoded by further DNA sequences in the sample. The rearrangement joins TRBV6-5 to TRBJ2-7; 7 bases agree with TRBD1. The V segment lost 5 bases and the J segment 2 bases; nucleotides outside the gene matches: 9. Germline loops: CDR1 MNHEY, CDR2 SVGAGI. The CDR3 loop spans 15 amino acids. CDR3: CASSRDRVRPYEQYV. The CDR3 DNA reads as TGTGCCAGCAGTCGCGACAGGGTGAGGCCCTACGAGCAGTACGTC.

Written as DNA, the CDR3 is TGTGCTAGTGGTTTGGTGTGGGATACGCAGTATTTT. Translated: CASGLVWDTQYF. The chain uses TRBV12-5 and TRBJ2-3; D ambiguous. Trimming took off 0 bases at V and 6 bases at J, with 4 bases between the two ends. This CDR3 is 12 amino acids long. CDR1 and CDR2 (germline): LGHNT, FRNRAP.

The rearrangement links TRBV28 to TRBJ2-4; D is unresolved. The germline CDR1 and CDR2 sequences are MDHEN and SYDVKM. The V end lost 8 bases, the J end lost 0 bases, and 8 bases lay between the germline ends. There are 13 residues in the CDR3. CDR3 coding DNA: TGTGCCAGCGGGATCCTAGCCAAAAACATTCAGTACTTC. It specifies CASGILAKNIQYF.

The gene calls are TRBV6-5 and TRBJ2-2; D may be TRBD1 or TRBD2 (5 bases each). The CDR3 contains 15 residues. Germline V gene lookup returns CDR1 MNHEY and CDR2 SVGAGI. V was pared by 2 bases and J by 4 bases, with 11 bases between. The DNA for the CDR3 is TGTGCCAGCAGTTACAGGCTGGGGACCACCGGGGAGCTGTTTTTT. As protein: CASSYRLGTTGELFF.

This clone was found once. The chain carries TRBV12-3 or TRBV12-4 and TRBJ1-2, with D maybe TRBD1 (5 bases). The CDR3 consists of 13 residues. Trimming left V 3 bases short and J 4 bases short, with 9 bases between. CDR3 in amino acids: CASSFAGLYGYTF. As DNA, the CDR3 is TGTGCCAGCAGTTTCGCGGGGCTCTATGGCTACACCTTC.

The gene calls are TRBV7-2 and TRBJ1-5; 10 bases are shared with TRBD1. After removal of 5 bases from V and 4 bases from J, the junction contained 5 bases not matched to a gene. This CDR3 comprises 15 residues. Germline CDR1 and CDR2: SGHTA and FQGNSA. The DNA of the CDR3 is TGTGCCAGCAGCACGCGGACAGGGGGAAATCAGCCCCAGCATTTT. Amino acids: CASSTRTGGNQPQHF.

This clone appeared a single time. J is TRBJ2-5 and V is TRBV5-1, with 8 nucleotides matching TRBD1. The CDR3 is 14 amino acids. Losses at the gene ends were 4 bases for V and 5 bases for J; bases not matched to a gene: 7. The V gene's germline CDR1 is SGHRS and CDR2 YFSETQ. CDR3 sequence reads: CASSTLTGEETQYF. CDR3 nucleotides: TGCGCCAGCAGCACCTTGACAGGGGAGGAGACCCAGTACTTC. Supplemented by reference TRBV5-1 and TRBJ2-5, the full variable domain reads KAGVTQTPRYLIKTRGQQVTLSCSPISGHRSVSWYQQTPGQGLQFLFEYFSETQRNKGNFPGRFSGRQFSNSRSEMNVSTLELGDSALYLCASSTLTGEETQYFGPGTRLLVL.

The J gene is TRBJ2-6, the V gene TRBV7-9; D unclear. V lost 3 bases and J lost 4, with 16 bases in between. The CDR3 length is 17 residues. CDR1 is SEHNR, CDR2 FQNEAQ, per germline (reference sequence). The CDR3 DNA reads as TGTGCCAGCAGCTTCCTTGGCCCCACAACCGGGGCCAACGTCCTGACTTTC. It is translated as CASSFLGPTTGANVLTF.

The chain uses TRBV5-1 and TRBJ1-5, with D perhaps matching TRBD1 (5 bases). CDR3 length: 15 amino acids. CDR1 and CDR2 from the germline V gene are SGHRS and YFSETQ. V was pared by 0 bases and J by 7 bases, with 14 bases between. CDR3 coding DNA: TGCGCCAGCAGCTTGGCCGCGGGGGAGGGGCAGCCCCAGCATTTT. Protein sequence: CASSLAAGEGQPQHF.